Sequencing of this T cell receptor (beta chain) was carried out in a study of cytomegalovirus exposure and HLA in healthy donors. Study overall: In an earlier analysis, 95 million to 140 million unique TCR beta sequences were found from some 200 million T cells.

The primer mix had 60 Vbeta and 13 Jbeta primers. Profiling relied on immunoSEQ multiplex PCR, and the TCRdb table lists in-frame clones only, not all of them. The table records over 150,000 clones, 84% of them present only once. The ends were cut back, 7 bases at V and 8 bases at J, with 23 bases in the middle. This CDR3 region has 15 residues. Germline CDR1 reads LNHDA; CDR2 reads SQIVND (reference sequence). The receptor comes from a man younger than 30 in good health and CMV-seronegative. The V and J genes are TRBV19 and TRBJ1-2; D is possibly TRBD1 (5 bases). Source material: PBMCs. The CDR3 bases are TGTGCCAGTACCAAACCAGAGGGAGGACAAAAAGGCTACACCTTC. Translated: CASTKPEGGQKGYTF.